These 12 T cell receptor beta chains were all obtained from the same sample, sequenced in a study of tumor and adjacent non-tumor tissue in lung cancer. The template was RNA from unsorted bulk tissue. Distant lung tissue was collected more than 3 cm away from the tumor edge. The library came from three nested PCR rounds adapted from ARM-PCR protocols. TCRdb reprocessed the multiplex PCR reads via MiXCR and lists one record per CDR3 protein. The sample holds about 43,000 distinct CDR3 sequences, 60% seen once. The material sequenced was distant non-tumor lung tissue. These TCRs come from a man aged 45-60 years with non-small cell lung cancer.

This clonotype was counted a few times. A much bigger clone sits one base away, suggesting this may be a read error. CDR3 sequence reads: CASRMTGSGNQLQHF. CDR3 bases: TGTGCCAGCAGAATGACAGGGTCCGGCAATCAGCTCCAGCATTTT. The chain employs TRBV6-1 and TRBJ1-5; 7 bases line up with TRBD1. Germline CDR1 reads MNHNS; CDR2 reads SASEGT. The CDR3 is 15 residues long.

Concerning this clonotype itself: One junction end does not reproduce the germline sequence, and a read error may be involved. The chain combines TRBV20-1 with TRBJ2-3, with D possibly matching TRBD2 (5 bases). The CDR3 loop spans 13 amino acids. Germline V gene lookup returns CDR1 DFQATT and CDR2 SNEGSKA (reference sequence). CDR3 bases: TGCAGTTCTGGAAGAGGGAGCACAGATATGCAGTATTTT. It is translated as CSSGRGSTDMQYF.

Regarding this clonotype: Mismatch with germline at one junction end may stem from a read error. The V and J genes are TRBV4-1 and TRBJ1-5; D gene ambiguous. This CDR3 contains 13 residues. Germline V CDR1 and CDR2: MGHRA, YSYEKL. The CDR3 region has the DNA TGCGCCAGCGGCCAAGATCTCCCTCAGCCCCGGCATTTT. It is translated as CASGQDLPQPRHF.

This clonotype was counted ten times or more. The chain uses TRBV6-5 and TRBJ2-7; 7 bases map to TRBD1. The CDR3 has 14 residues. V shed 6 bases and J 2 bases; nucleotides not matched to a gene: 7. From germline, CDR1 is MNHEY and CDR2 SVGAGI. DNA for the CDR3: TGTGCCAGCAGCCACCCACAGGGGCCCTACGAGCAGTACTTC. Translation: CASSHPQGPYEQYF.

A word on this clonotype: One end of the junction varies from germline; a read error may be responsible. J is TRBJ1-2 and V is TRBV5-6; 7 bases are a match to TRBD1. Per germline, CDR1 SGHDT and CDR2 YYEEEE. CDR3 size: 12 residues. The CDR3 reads CANSQGGYGYTF. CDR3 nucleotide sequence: TGTGCCAACAGCCAGGGGGGCTATGGCTACACCTTC. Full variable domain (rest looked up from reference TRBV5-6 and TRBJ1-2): DAGVTQSPTHLIKTRGQQVTLRCSPKSGHDTVSWYQQALGQGPQFIFQYYEEEERQRGNFPDRFSGHQFPNYSSELNVNALLLGDSALYLCANSQGGYGYTFGSGTRLTVV.

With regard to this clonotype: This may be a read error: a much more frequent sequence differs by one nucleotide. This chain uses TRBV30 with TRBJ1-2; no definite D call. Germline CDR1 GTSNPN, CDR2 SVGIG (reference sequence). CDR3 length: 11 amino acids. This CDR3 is CVWRRDYGYTF. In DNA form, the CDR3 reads TGTGTCTGGAGGAGGGACTATGGCTACACCTTC.

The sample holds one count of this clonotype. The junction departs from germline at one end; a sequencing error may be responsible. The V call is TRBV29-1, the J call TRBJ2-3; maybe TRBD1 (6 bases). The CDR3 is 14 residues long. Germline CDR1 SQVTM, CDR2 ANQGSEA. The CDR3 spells CSVVQGLFTDTKYF. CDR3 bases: TGCAGTGTTGTCCAGGGGCTTTTCACAGATACGAAGTATTTT.

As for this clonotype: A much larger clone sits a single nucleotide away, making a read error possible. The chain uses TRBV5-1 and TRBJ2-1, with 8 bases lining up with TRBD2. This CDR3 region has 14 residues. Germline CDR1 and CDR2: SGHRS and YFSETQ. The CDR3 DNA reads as TGCACCAGCAGCTCCGGGAGGGCCTACAATGAGCAGTTCTTC. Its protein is CTSSSGRAYNEQFF. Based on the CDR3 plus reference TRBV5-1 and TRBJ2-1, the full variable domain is KAGVTQTPRYLIKTRGQQVTLSCSPISGHRSVSWYQQTPGQGLQFLFEYFSETQRNKGNFPGRFSGRQFSNSRSEMNVSTLELGDSALYLCTSSSGRAYNEQFFGPGTRLTVL.

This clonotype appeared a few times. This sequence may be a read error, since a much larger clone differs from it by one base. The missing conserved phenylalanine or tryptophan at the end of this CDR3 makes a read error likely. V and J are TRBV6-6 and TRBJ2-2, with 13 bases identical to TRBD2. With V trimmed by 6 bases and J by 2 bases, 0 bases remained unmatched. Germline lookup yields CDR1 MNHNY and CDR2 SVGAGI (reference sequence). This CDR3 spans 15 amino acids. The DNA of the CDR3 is TGTGCCAGCAGGGGACTAGCGGGAAACACCGGGGAGCTGTTTCTT. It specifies CASRGLAGNTGELFL.

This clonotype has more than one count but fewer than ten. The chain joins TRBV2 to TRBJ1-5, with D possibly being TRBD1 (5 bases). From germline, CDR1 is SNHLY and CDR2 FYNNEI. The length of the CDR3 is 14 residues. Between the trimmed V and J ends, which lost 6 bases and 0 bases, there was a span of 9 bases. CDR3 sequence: CASRSDSSNQPQHF. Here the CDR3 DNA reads TGTGCCAGCAGGAGTGACAGTAGCAATCAGCCCCAGCATTTT.

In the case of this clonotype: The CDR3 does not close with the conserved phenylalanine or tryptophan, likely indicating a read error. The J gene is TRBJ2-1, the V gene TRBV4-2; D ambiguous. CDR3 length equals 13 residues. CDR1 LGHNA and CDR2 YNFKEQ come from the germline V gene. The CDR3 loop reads CASNQAQMNEQFL. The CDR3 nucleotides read TGTGCCAGCAACCAAGCACAGATGAATGAGCAGTTCTTA.

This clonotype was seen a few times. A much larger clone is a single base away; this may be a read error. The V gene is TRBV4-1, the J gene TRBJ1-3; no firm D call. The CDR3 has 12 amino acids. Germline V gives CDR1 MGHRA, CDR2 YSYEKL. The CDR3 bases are TGCACCAGCAGCCAAGATCTTCGTACCATATATTTT. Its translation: CTSSQDLRTIYF.